The next 2 T cell receptor beta chains were all read from a single sample in a study of radiotherapy plus CTLA-4 blockade in lung cancer. TCRdb's table, derived via immunoSEQ multiplex PCR, lists solely in-frame clones and lacks some. The sample holds tens of thousands of clones, roughly 80% seen once. The sample was peripheral blood, taken from a patient treated with radiotherapy plus ipilimumab. The source is a human donor with non-small cell lung cancer who had stable disease on radiotherapy plus ipilimumab.

V is TRBV5-1 and J is TRBJ1-1; no definite D call. CDR3 length: 14 residues. Trimming shortened V by 2 bases and J by 0 bases, and 8 bases separated the two germline ends. The germline V gene has CDR1 SGHRS and CDR2 YFSETQ. CDR3 loop: CASSFGGLNTEAFF. CDR3 nucleotides: TGCGCCAGCAGCTTCGGCGGGCTGAACACTGAAGCTTTCTTT.

This chain links TRBV19 with TRBJ2-7; 8 bases fit TRBD1. CDR1 LNHDA and CDR2 SQIVND come from the germline V gene (reference sequence). After removal of 1 base from V and 2 bases from J, the junction contained 4 bases not matched to a gene. The CDR3 length is 15 residues. CDR3 DNA: TGTGCCAGTAGTATAGCGAGGGACAGGCCCTACGAGCAGTACTTC. Translating it yields CASSIARDRPYEQYF.